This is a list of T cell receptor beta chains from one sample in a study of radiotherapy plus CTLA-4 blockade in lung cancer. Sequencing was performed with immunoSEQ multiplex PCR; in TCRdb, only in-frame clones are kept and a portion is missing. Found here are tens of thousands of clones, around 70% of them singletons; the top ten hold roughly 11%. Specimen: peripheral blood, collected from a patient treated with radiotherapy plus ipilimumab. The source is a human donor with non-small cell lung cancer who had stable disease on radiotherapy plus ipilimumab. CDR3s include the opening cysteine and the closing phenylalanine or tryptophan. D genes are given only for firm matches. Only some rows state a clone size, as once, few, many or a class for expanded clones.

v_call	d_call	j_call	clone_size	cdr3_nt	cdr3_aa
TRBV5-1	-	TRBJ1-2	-	TGCGCCAGCAGCCCGACAGGTCCCCCCTATGGCTACACCTTC	CASSPTGPPYGYTF
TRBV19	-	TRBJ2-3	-	TGTGCCAGTAGTATGGCAACTCACTCAGGGGGGTCTCGAGATACGCAGTATTTT	CASSMATHSGGSRDTQYF
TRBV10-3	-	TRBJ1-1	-	TGTGCCACCAGGGAAGGAGAAACTGAAGCTTTCTTT	CATREGETEAFF
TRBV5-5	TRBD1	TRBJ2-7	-	TGTGCCAGCAGCTTCCAACAGGGGCCCCGCGAGCAGTACTTC	CASSFQQGPREQYF
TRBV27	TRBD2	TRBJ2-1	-	TGTGCCAGCAGCTGGGGACTAGATACGTTCTTC	CASSWGLDTFF
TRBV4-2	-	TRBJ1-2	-	TGTGCCAGCAGCCAAGGTTCTGGGGAGGTCTATGGCTACACCTTC	CASSQGSGEVYGYTF
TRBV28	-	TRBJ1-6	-	TGTGCCAGCACCCGCGGGGGGGCAAATTCACCCCTCCACTTT	CASTRGGANSPLHF
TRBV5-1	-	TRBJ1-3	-	TGCGCCAGCAGCTTTGAGGGAGGAAACACCATATATTTT	CASSFEGGNTIYF
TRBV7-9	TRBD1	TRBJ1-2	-	TGTGCCAGCAGCCCCAGCCGGACAGGGGTGGGCGGCTACACCTTC	CASSPSRTGVGGYTF
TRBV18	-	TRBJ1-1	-	TGTGCCAGCTCACCATACCTAGGGAGAGGTGACACTGAAGCTTTCTTT	CASSPYLGRGDTEAFF
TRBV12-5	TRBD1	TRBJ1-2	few	TGTGCTAGTGGTTTGGTGACGGGACAGGGGGTGAACTATGGCTACACCTTC	CASGLVTGQGVNYGYTF
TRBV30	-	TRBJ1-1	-	TGTGCCTGGAACAGGCAGGGAGGCACTGAAGCTTTCTTT	CAWNRQGGTEAFF
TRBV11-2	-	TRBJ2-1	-	TGTGCCAGCAGCTTAGGTCCAGGGGACAATGAGCAGTTCTTC	CASSLGPGDNEQFF
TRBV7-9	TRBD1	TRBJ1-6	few	TGTGCCAGCAGCTCCGCCCCGACAGGGGATAATTCACCCCTCCACTTT	CASSSAPTGDNSPLHF
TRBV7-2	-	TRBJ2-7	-	TGTGCCAGCAGCCGGCCCGGGACTGGCGAGCAGTACTTC	CASSRPGTGEQYF
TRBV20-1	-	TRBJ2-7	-	TGCAGTGCTCGTAGTACAGACGAGCAGTACTTC	CSARSTDEQYF
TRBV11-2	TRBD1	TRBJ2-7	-	TGTGCCAGCAGCGTTACAGGGGTACACGAGCAGTACTTC	CASSVTGVHEQYF
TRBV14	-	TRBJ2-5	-	TGTGCCAGCAGCCAAGATCGCGACGGGGTACACCAAGAGACCCAGTACTTC	CASSQDRDGVHQETQYF
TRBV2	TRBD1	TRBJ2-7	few	TGTGCCAACTTAGGACAGGGCCCCTACGAGCAGTACTTC	CANLGQGPYEQYF
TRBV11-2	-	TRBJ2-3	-	TGTGCCAGCAGCTTAGTCTCGGTCTCTGGCACAGATACGCAGTATTTT	CASSLVSVSGTDTQYF
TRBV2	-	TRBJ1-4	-	TGTGCCAGCAGTGGATCGGGGTTCCGAGAAAAACTGTTTTTT	CASSGSGFREKLFF
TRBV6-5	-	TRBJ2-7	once	TGTGCCAGCACGGGGAGCTCCTACGAGCAGTACTTC	CASTGSSYEQYF
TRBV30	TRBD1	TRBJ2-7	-	TGTGCCTGGAGTGTACTAGGACAGGGGGTAAGGTCCTACGAGCAGTACTTC	CAWSVLGQGVRSYEQYF
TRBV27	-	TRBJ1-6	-	TGTGCCAGCAGACCGCAGGGGAATTCACCCCTCCACTTT	CASRPQGNSPLHF
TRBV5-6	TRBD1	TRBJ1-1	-	TGTGCCAGCAGCTGGGACAGGGGTTATATGAACACTGAAGCTTTCTTT	CASSWDRGYMNTEAFF
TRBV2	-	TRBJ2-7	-	TGTGCCAGCAGTGGAGGGCAGACCTACGAGCAGTACTTC	CASSGGQTYEQYF
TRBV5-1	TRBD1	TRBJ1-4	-	TGCGCCAGCAGCTTGGCCCTGGACAGGCTAAATGAAAAACTGTTTTTT	CASSLALDRLNEKLFF
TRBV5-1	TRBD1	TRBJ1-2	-	TGCGCCAGCCAAAAGGTGACAGGGATAAACTATGGCTACACCTTC	CASQKVTGINYGYTF
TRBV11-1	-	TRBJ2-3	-	TGTGCCAGCAGCTTTGGGGGCCGGGGCACAGATACGCAGTATTTT	CASSFGGRGTDTQYF
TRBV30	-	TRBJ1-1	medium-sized	TGTGCCTGGAGGCCCGGGACACGGGCGAACACTGAAGCTTTCTTT	CAWRPGTRANTEAFF
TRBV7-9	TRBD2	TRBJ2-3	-	TGTGCCAGCAGCCCCGGACGACTAGCGGGGCCCGAGGTAGATACGCAGTATTTT	CASSPGRLAGPEVDTQYF
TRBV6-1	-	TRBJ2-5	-	TGTGCCAGCAGTGAGAGACCCACAGGGGGGGTAGAGACCCAGTACTTC	CASSERPTGGVETQYF
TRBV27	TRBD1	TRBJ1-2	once	TGTGCCAGCAGCTTTAGAGTCGACAGGGGGCGCGGCTATGGCTACACCTTC	CASSFRVDRGRGYGYTF
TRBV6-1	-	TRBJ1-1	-	TGTGCCAGCAGTGAGGGCCGGACTGAAGCTTTCTTT	CASSEGRTEAFF
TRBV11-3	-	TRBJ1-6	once	TGTGCCAGCAGCTTGGGCCTCCGGCCCGGCTATAATTCACCCCTCCACTTT	CASSLGLRPGYNSPLHF
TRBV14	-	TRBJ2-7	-	TGTGCCAGCAGCCAAGAGAGGTACGAGCAGTACTTC	CASSQERYEQYF
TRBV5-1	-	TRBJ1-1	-	TGCGCCAGCAGCTTTCTCGGACTCGGACGGGTGAACACTGAAGCTTTCTTT	CASSFLGLGRVNTEAFF
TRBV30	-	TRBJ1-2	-	TGTGCCTGGAGTGTACAACTCCAGGGGAACTATGGCTACACCTTC	CAWSVQLQGNYGYTF
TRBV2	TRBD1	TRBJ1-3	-	TGTGCCAGCAGTGAGGGGACAGGGAAGATTATCTCTGGAAACACCATATATTTT	CASSEGTGKIISGNTIYF
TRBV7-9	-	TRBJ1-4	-	TGTGCCAGCAGCTTTGAGCAGGGAGGGGAAAAACTGTTTTTT	CASSFEQGGEKLFF
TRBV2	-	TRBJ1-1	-	TGTGCCAGCAGTGTTAAGAACACTGAAGCTTTCTTT	CASSVKNTEAFF
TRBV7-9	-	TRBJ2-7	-	TGTGCCAGCAGCTTCGCAGACTACGAGCAGTACTTC	CASSFADYEQYF
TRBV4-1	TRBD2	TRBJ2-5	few	TGCGCCAGCAGGCTTAGCGGGGAGTCTCGTCGGGAGACCCAGTACTTC	CASRLSGESRRETQYF
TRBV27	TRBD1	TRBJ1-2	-	TGTGCCAGCAGTTTAAAGTTAGGGGACAGAACTAACTATGGCTACACCTTC	CASSLKLGDRTNYGYTF
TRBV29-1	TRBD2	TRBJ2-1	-	TGCAGCGTTGAAGGCCTACTAGCGGGGGGGCCCGATGAGCAGTTCTTC	CSVEGLLAGGPDEQFF
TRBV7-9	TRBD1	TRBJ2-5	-	TGTGCCAGCAGCTCCCGGCCAGAGGGGGCTATCCGACAAGAGACCCAGTACTTC	CASSSRPEGAIRQETQYF
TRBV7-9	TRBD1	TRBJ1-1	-	TGTGCCAGCAGCCTAACGACAGGGGGAGGTACTGAAGCTTTCTTT	CASSLTTGGGTEAFF
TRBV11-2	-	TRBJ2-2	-	TGTGCCAGCAGCCCCGGACTCCTCACCGGGGAGCTGTTTTTT	CASSPGLLTGELFF
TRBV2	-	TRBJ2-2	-	TGTGCCAGCAGTGAGAGCCCGTCGACCGGGGAGCTGTTTTTT	CASSESPSTGELFF